A selection of T cell receptor beta chains follows, all from one sample in a study of T cell repertoires in aging, cancer and after chemotherapy. TCRdb used MiXCR to reprocess the multiplex PCR reads, holding one entry per CDR3 protein. The repertoire has approximately 9,700 distinct CDR3 sequences, 25% to 40% of them found once; the top ten carry 2.8%. Sequenced: blood. These receptors were obtained from a human donor in good health. The CDR3 runs from the conserved cysteine through the conserved F or W.

CDR3 | V
CASSRSPQGGAGELFF | TRBV11-3
CASREVGNTIYF | TRBV6-1
CASSYRQGKKTQYF | TRBV6-6
CASRVDSYGYTF | TRBV6-5
CASSYGPQAYGYTF | TRBV6-5
CSARDRSRRATGELFF | TRBV20-1
CASSYRRRHTGGLETQYF | TRBV6-6
CASSGRDSSYNEQFF | TRBV27
CASIRRTSGGYNEQFF | TRBV19
CAWRVELQGNPDTQYF | TRBV30
CASSLDSGFGYTF | TRBV11-3
CASTSAGFGYTF | TRBV12-3/TRBV12-4
CASSPGVFTDNEQFF | TRBV11-3